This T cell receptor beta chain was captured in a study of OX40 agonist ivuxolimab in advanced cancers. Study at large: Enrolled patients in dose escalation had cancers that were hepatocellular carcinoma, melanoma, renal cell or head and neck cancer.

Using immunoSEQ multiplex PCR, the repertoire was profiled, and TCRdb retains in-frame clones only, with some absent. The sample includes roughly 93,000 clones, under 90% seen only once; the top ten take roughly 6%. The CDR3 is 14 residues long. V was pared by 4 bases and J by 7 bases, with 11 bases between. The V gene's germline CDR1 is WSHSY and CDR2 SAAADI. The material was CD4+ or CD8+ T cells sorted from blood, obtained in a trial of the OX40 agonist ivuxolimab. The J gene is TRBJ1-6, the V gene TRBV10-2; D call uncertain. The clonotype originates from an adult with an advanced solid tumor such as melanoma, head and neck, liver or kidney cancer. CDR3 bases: TGCGCCAGCAGTGTTACGGCAGAAAATTCACCCCTCCACTTT. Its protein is CASSVTAENSPLHF.